This T cell receptor (beta chain) was sequenced in a study of T cells in Graves' hyperthyroidism and ophthalmopathy. Study outcomes and limitations: Prediction of ophthalmopathy progression came a median approximately 7 months pre-onset.

Unmatched junction bases numbered 8, after V lost 3 bases and J lost 8 bases. From germline, CDR1 is LNHDA and CDR2 SQIVND (reference sequence). The CDR3 totals 14 residues. There were TCR beta CDR3 regions amplified from RNA transcripts. The TCR CDR3 first-round RT-PCR relied on the HTBI primer set. TCRdb reanalysed the multiplex PCR reads using MiXCR and keeps one entry per CDR3 protein. The table shows about 640,000 distinct CDR3 sequences, with 20% to 25% occurring only once. Ophthalmopathy cases scored 3 or more on the Clinical Activity Score and 4 or more on NOSPECS grade, with duration below 3 months. Not enrolled were patients with uncontrolled infection, other autoimmune disease, pregnancy or lactation. Each diagnosis drew on symptoms, thyroxine, TRAb, thyroid ultrasound and orbital computed tomography findings. Concerning this clonotype itself: Its specificity is not known.

Sequencing input: blood. V usage is TRBV19 and J usage is TRBJ1-2, with 8 bases matching TRBD1. This receptor was identified in a man under 40 with Graves' ophthalmopathy. CDR3: CASSITAGGAGYTF. In nucleotides, the CDR3 is TGTGCCAGTAGTATCACGGCAGGGGGCGCCGGCTACACCTTC.